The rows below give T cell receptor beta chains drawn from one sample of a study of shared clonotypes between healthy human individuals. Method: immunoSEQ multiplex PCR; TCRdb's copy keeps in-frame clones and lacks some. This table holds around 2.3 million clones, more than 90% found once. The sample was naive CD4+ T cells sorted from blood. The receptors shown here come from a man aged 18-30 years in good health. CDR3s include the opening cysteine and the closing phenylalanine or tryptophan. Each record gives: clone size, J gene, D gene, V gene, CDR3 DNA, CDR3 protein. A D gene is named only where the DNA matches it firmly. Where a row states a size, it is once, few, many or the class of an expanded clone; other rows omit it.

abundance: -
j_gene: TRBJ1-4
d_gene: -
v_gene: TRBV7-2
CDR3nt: TGTGCCAGCAGCTTAGAAGGGGGGGCGCGTGAAAAACTGTTTTTT
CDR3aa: CASSLEGGAREKLFF

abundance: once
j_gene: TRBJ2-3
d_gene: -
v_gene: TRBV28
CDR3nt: TGTGCCAGCACCATCCGCTGGCGGGGGCACACAGATACGCAGTATTTT
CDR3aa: CASTIRWRGHTDTQYF

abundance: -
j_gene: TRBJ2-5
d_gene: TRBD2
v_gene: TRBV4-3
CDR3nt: TGCGCCAGCAGCCAAGGTCTAGCGGGAGGAGAGACCCAGTACTTC
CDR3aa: CASSQGLAGGETQYF

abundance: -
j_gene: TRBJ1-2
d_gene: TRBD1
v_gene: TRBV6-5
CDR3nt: TGTGCCAGCAGTTACCGACAGGGTCACTATGGCTACACCTTC
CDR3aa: CASSYRQGHYGYTF

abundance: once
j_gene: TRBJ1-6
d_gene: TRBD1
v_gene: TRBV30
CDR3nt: TGTGCCTGGAGTGTACAAGTTGGGACAGCCTTTAATTCACCCCTCCACTTT
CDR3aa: CAWSVQVGTAFNSPLHF

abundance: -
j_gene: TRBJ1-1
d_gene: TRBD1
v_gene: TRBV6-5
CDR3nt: TGTGCCAGCAGTTACTCAGACAGGGTCGACACTGAAGCTTTCTTT
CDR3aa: CASSYSDRVDTEAFF

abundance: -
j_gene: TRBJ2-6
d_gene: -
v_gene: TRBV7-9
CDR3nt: TGTGCCAGCAGCTTAGACGGATCTGGGGCCAACGTCCTGACTTTC
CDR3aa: CASSLDGSGANVLTF

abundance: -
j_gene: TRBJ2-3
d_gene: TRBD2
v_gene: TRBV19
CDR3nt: TGTGCCAGTAGTATTACAAGCGGGACCCCAGATACGCAGTATTTT
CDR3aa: CASSITSGTPDTQYF

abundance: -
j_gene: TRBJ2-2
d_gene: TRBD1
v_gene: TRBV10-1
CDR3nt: TGCGCCAGCAGTCCTGACAGGGGGATCTCCGGGGAGCTGTTTTTT
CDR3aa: CASSPDRGISGELFF

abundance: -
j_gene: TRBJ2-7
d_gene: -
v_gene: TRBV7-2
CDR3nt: TGTGCCAGCGGGATATCTGTGGGGACTTTCTACGAGCAGTACTTC
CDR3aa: CASGISVGTFYEQYF

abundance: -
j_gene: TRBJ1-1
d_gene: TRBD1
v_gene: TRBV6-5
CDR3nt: TGTGCCAGCAGTATACAGGGGTATGCGGCTTTCTTT
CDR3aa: CASSIQGYAAFF

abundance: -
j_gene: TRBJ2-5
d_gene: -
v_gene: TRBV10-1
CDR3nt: TGCGCCAGCAGTGGAGAGGCCCTAGGAGAGACCCAGTACTTC
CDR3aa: CASSGEALGETQYF

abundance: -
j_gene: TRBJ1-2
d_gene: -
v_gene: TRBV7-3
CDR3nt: TGTGCCAGCAGCTTAACAGCAGGGCAAGGGAGTGATGGCTACACCTTC
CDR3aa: CASSLTAGQGSDGYTF

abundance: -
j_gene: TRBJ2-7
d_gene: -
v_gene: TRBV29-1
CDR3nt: TGCAGCGCTGCCCAACAGGGTGTTACCTCCTACGAGCAGTACTTC
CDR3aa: CSAAQQGVTSYEQYF

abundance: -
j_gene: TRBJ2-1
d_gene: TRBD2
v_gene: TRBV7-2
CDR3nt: TGTGCCAGCAGTGCCCTTTCTAGCGGGGGTTCCTACAATGAGCAGTTCTTC
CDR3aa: CASSALSSGGSYNEQFF

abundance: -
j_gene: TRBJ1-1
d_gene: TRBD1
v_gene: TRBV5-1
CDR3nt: TGCGCCAGCAGCTTGGAGGGACAGGGAGGGTATGGTGAAGCTTTCTTT
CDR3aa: CASSLEGQGGYGEAFF